Sequencing of this TCR beta chain was carried out in a study of T cells in Graves' hyperthyroidism and ophthalmopathy. V was pared by 5 bases and J by 2 bases, with 10 bases of the junction left unmatched. Germline V gene sequence: CDR1 SGHRS, CDR2 YFSETQ. This CDR3 spans 15 amino acids. RNA transcripts yielded amplified TCR beta CDR3 regions. During a first-round RT-PCR of the TCR CDR3, the HTBI primer set was used. TCRdb processed the multiplex PCR reads anew with MiXCR; each CDR3 protein has one entry. The sample yields some 510,000 distinct CDR3 sequences, less than 25% seen once. Hyperthyroidism of Graves' type that showed no ophthalmopathy progression within 18 months was stable. Patients aged 18 to 65 with hyperthyroidism were newly diagnosed, with duration under 2 months. Uncontrolled infection, other autoimmune disease, pregnancy or lactation barred patients from enrollment. The PBMCs had their origin in 7.5 to 10 ml of fresh peripheral blood.

This clonotype was recorded many times. The clonotype originates from a man between 18 and 29 years old with Graves' hyperthyroidism. This chain links TRBV5-1 with TRBJ2-7; 7 bases line up with TRBD1. The material sequenced was blood. The CDR3, as DNA: TGCGCCAGCAGTGAGGGATGGCAGGGGGCCTACGAGCAGTACTTC. Protein sequence: CASSEGWQGAYEQYF.